This T cell receptor (beta chain) came from a study of blood T cell repertoires in COVID-19. The wider study: From the United States, Italy and Spain came samples of acute and convalescent COVID-19. T cells, B-cell-depleted T cells, or PBMCs supplied cDNA or gDNA.

The CDR3 sequence is 14 residues long. Germline values: CDR1 MNHEY, CDR2 SMNVEV (reference sequence). Trimming took 6 bases from V and 6 from J; bases not matched to a gene: 7. Original data processing: Amplifying reference gene primers gave estimates of nucleated cell counts. Sequencing used immunoSEQ multiplex PCR; TCRdb keeps in-frame clones, though not all of them. The V and J calls and clone size were taken over from that table, and D and trimming were inferred from the DNA. The sample shows 50,000 to 75,000 clones, more than 70% of them seen only once. This clone showed up just a few times. The receptor's source is a man aged 55 to 70 with acute or convalescent COVID-19. The rearrangement uses TRBV27 and TRBJ2-7; 11 bases map to TRBD1. The sample taken for sequencing was peripheral blood. CDR3 amino acids: CASRWDRGFAEQYF. In DNA, the CDR3 is TGTGCCAGCAGGTGGGACAGGGGGTTTGCCGAGCAGTACTTC.